This T cell receptor (beta chain) was found in a study of response to subunit inactivated influenza vaccine. TCRdb passed the RT-PCR reads through MiXCR, listing each CDR3 protein once. Among roughly 500,000 distinct CDR3 sequences listed, approximately 24% were seen once. The length of the CDR3 is 17 residues. Trimming took off 2 bases at V and 0 bases at J, with 13 bases between the two ends. CDR1 and CDR2 (germline): SEHNR, FQNEAQ (reference sequence). This same sample was also part of a study on T cells expressing NK-cell markers. That report notes: Synthesis of TCR beta cDNA relied on 5'RACE template switching carrying UMIs. Repertoires of TCR beta were obtained from T cells sorted as CD3+CD56+NKG2C+, CD3+CD56+NKG2C- and CD3+CD56-NKG2C+. Of eight sequenced donors, seven were HCMV-seropositive and one HCMV-seronegative. For four donors, these clonotypes were likewise the leading ones in the CD3+CD56-NKG2C+ fraction. HCMV specificity of the expanded NKG2C+ T cell clones stayed unclear.

This clonotype was obtained from a man aged 50 to 59 who received an inactivated influenza vaccine. The chain joins TRBV7-9 to TRBJ2-2; D may be TRBD2 (6 bases). The source was CD4+ T cells sorted from PBMCs, collected about 13 days after vaccination. The CDR3 DNA follows: TGTGCCAGCAGCTTAACTTTGGGGGGACCGAACACCGGGGAGCTGTTTTTT. Its translation: CASSLTLGGPNTGELFF.